The source of this T cell receptor (beta chain) is a study of blood T cell repertoires in COVID-19. Repertoires were generated with immunoSEQ multiplex PCR, while TCRdb's copy carries only in-frame clones and drops some. The sample lists 430,000 or so clones, roughly 90% occurring once. CDR1 is SGHTA, CDR2 FQGNSA, per germline. The CDR3 covers 17 residues. The V gene lost 0 bases and the J gene lost 3 bases, with 15 bases spanning the gap. Cohort allocation depended upon clinical history that participants reported. It was within 2 weeks before study entry that exposed participants met a COVID-19 case.

The V gene is TRBV7-2, the J gene TRBJ1-5; D is ambiguous. The sample comprised PBMCs or T cells enriched from blood (not recorded which). The source is a woman between 18 and 29 years old who had been exposed to COVID-19. Here the CDR3 reads CASSLALGGRSNQPQHF. The CDR3 DNA follows: TGTGCCAGCAGCTTAGCGCTGGGAGGGAGGTCCAATCAGCCCCAGCATTTT.